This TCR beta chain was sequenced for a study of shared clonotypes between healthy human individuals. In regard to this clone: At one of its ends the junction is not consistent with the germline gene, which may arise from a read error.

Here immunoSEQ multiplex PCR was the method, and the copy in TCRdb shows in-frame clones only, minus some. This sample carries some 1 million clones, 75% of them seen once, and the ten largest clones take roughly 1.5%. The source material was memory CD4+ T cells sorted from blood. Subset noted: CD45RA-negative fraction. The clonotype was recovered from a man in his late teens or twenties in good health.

CDR3 amino acids: CASSKEGPSGELFF. In nucleotides, the CDR3 is TGCGCCAGCAGCAAAGAAGGCCCCTCCGGGGAGCTGTTTTTT. This chain links TRBV4-3 with TRBJ2-2; no clear D. The CDR3 spans 14 residues. CDR1 and CDR2 (germline): LGHNA, YSLEER.